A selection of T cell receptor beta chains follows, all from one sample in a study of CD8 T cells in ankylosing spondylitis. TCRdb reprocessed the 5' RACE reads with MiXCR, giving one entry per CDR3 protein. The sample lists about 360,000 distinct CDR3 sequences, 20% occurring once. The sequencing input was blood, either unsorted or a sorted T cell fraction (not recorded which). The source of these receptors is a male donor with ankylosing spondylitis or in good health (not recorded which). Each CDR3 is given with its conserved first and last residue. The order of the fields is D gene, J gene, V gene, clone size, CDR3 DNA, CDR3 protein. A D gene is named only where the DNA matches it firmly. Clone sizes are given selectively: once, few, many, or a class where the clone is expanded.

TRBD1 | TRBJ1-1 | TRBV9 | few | TGTGCCAGCAGGAAACAGGGGGCAACTGAAGCTTTCTTT | CASRKQGATEAFF
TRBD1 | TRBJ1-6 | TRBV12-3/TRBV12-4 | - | TGTGCCAGCAGTTCAACAGGGGTCAATTCACCCCTCCACTTT | CASSSTGVNSPLHF
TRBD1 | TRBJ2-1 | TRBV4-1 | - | TGCGCCAGCAGCCATACCGGACAGGAGAGATACAATGAGCAGTTCTTC | CASSHTGQERYNEQFF
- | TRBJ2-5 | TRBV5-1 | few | TGCGCCAGCAGCGACGGGACACAGGGACAAGAGACCCAGTACTTC | CASSDGTQGQETQYF
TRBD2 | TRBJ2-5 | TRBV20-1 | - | TGCAGTGCTAGAGATTGGCTAGCGGGGTTGCGAGAGACCCAGTACTTC | CSARDWLAGLRETQYF
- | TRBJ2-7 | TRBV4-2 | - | TGTGCCAGCAGGGGCAATGGCGAGCAGTACTTC | CASRGNGEQYF
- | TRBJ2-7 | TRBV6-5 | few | TGTGCCAGCAGTTACGTCGGGACTTCACCCTACGAGCAGTACTTC | CASSYVGTSPYEQYF
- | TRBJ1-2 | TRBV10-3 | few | TGTGCCATCAGTGAGGCTTTTGGCTACACCTTC | CAISEAFGYTF
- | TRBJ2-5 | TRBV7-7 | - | TGTGCCAGCAGCTTCCGCCAGGGTGGAAAAGAGACCCAGTACTTC | CASSFRQGGKETQYF
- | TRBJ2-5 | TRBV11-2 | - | TGTGCCAGCAGCTTAGGGATGGGGGCGGCGGAGACCCAGTACTTC | CASSLGMGAAETQYF
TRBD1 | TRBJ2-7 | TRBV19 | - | TGTGCCACCCCCCCGGGACAGGGGTTACAAGGTGGGATCGAGCAGTACTTC | CATPPGQGLQGGIEQYF
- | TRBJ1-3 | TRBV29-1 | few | TGCAGCGTCCAATTCTCGACAGGCCGGACGGGAAACACCATATATTTT | CSVQFSTGRTGNTIYF
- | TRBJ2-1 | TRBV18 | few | TGTGCCAGCTCACCTACTGAGCGCAATGAGCAGTTCTTC | CASSPTERNEQFF
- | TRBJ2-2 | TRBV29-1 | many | TGCAGCGTCCAACCCCCGGGGAACACCGGGGAGCTGTTTTTT | CSVQPPGNTGELFF
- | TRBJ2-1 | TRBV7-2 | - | TGTGCCAGCAGCTTAGGGGCAGGCCATGAGCAGTTCTTC | CASSLGAGHEQFF
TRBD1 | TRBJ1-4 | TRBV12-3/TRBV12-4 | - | TGTGCCAGCAGTGGGCAGGGGGGTGAAAAACTGTTTTTT | CASSGQGGEKLFF
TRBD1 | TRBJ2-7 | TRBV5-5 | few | TGTGCCAGCAGCTCACGGACAGGGCAATACGAGCAGTACTTC | CASSSRTGQYEQYF
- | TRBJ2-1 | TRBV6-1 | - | TGTGCCAGCAGCCCTCGGGACGGGGGCGGTGAGCAGTTCTTC | CASSPRDGGGEQFF
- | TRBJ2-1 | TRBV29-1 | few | TGCAGCGTCCGGGTTAGCTCCTACAATGAGCAGTTCTTC | CSVRVSSYNEQFF
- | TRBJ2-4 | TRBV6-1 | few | TGTGCCAGCATCCCGACCGGAGCCAAAAACATTCAGTACTTC | CASIPTGAKNIQYF
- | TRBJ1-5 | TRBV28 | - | TGTGCCAGCCGTCTGCGGAGAAATAGCAATCAGCCCCAGCATTTT | CASRLRRNSNQPQHF
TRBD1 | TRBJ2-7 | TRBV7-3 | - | TGTGCCAGCAGCTTATTCGGGACAGGGGGCTTCGAGCAGTACTTC | CASSLFGTGGFEQYF
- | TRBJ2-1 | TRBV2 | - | TGTGCCAGCAGTACCCAGCGCGGGGCGGCCTCCTACAATGAGCAGTTCTTC | CASSTQRGAASYNEQFF
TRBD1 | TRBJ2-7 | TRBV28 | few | TGTGCCAGCAGTTATCCGGGACAGGGAATCTACGAGCAGTACTTC | CASSYPGQGIYEQYF
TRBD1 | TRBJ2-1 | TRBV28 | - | TGTGCCAGCAGCCTGTGGGGACAGGGTGTGACTGAGCAGTTCTTC | CASSLWGQGVTEQFF
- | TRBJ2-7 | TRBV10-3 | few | TGTGCCATCAGTAACGTGAGCTCCTACGAGCAGTACTTC | CAISNVSSYEQYF
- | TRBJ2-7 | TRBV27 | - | TGTGCCAGCAGCCACGGGACGGGCTACGAGCAGTACTTC | CASSHGTGYEQYF
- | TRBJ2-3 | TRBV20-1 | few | TGCAGTGCTAGAGACTGGCTACAGGAGAGCACAGATACGCAGTATTTT | CSARDWLQESTDTQYF
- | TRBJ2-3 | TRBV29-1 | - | TGCAGCGTTGTGGCGGGGGCGAGGGATACGCAGTATTTT | CSVVAGARDTQYF
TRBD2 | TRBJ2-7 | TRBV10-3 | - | TGTGCCATCAGCCCCCCCCCCAGCGGGGGGGGTGTCTTGGAGCAGTACTTC | CAISPPPSGGGVLEQYF
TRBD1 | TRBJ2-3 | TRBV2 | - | TGTGCCAGTTGGACAGGGTATCGCACAGATACGCAGTATTTT | CASWTGYRTDTQYF
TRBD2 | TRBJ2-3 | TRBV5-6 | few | TGTGCCAGCAGCGGGGGGGAGAGCACAGATACGCAGTATTTT | CASSGGESTDTQYF